This T cell receptor (beta chain) was profiled in a study of blood T cell repertoires in COVID-19. The CDR3 has 13 residues. Trimming at V came to 4 bases and at J to 0 bases, leaving 1 base not matched to a gene. Germline CDR1 and CDR2: GTSNPN and SVGIG (reference sequence). Sequencing used immunoSEQ multiplex PCR; TCRdb keeps in-frame clones, though not all of them. Counted here are under 300,000 clones, around 83% occurring once; the ten biggest clones make up approximately 1.5%. The sequence derives from a woman in her thirties or forties who had recovered from COVID-19. Sequences were obtained from peripheral blood. The rearrangement uses TRBV30 and TRBJ1-1; TRBD1 matches 8 bases. Here the CDR3 DNA reads TGTGCCTGGAACAGGGGGATGAACACTGAAGCTTTCTTT. Translating it yields CAWNRGMNTEAFF.